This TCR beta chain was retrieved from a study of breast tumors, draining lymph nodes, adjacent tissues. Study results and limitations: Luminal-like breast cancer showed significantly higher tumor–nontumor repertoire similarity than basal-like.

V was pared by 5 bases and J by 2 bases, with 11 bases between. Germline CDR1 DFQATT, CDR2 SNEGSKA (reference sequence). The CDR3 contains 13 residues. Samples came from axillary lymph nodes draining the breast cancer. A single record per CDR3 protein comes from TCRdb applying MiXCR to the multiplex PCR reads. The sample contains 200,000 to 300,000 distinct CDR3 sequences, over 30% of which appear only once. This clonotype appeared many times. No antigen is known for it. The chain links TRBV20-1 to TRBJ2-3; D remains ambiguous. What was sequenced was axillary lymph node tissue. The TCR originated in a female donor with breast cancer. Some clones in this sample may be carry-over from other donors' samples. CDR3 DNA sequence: TGCAGTGCTCACCCTCCGGACACAGATACGCAGTATTTT. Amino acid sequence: CSAHPPDTDTQYF.